This T cell receptor (beta chain) was captured in a study of cytomegalovirus exposure and HLA in healthy donors. PCR employed 60 Vbeta and 13 Jbeta primers. This table comes from immunoSEQ multiplex PCR, and its TCRdb copy is limited to in-frame clones, with some not included. The sample lists about 160,000 clones, about three quarters occurring once. This CDR3 has 13 amino acids. CDR1 SEHNR and CDR2 FQNEAQ come from the germline V gene (reference sequence). V was shortened by 3 bases and J by 9 bases, with 14 bases between the two germline ends. Sequenced sample: PBMCs. This receptor was identified in a woman aged 25 to 39 in good health and CMV-seronegative. The chain couples TRBV7-9 to TRBJ1-1; weak D call: TRBD1 (6 bases). The CDR3 loop reads CASSFEGGLQAFF. CDR3 sequence (DNA): TGTGCCAGCAGCTTTGAGGGGGGGTTACAAGCTTTCTTT.